This T cell receptor (beta chain) is from a study of blood T cell repertoires in COVID-19. Study context: Both acute and convalescent COVID-19 samples were obtained from the United States, Italy and Spain. Sources were T cells, B-cell-depleted T cells, or PBMCs; the material itself was cDNA or gDNA.

Adults between roughly 18 and 90 years of age took part from 24 US areas. Cohort placement rested on clinical history that participants reported themselves. This table comes from immunoSEQ multiplex PCR, and its TCRdb copy is limited to in-frame clones, with some not included. The data contain 340,000 or so clones, just over 85% of them seen just once; the ten biggest clones take up around 4.4%. The TCR originated in a middle-aged woman with acute COVID-19. Sequences were obtained from PBMCs or T cells enriched from blood (not recorded which).

The CDR3 DNA sequence: TGTGCCAGCAGTGAACGACAAGACTATGGCTACACCTTC. Translation: CASSERQDYGYTF. The rearrangement uses TRBV2 and TRBJ1-2; no reliable D call. Trimming removed 2 bases from V and 3 bases from J, with 7 bases in between. Per the germline V gene, CDR1 is SNHLY and CDR2 is FYNNEI. The CDR3 is made up of 13 amino acids.